The 25 T cell receptor beta chains given below trace back to one sample, sequenced in a study of beta chain features in type 1 diabetes (dated by TCRdb to 2017 to 2018). Results the study describes overall, beyond this receptor: In all four CD4+ subsets, TCRB CDR3 length was moderately but significantly shorter in type 1 diabetes patients.

Receptors were amplified or captured by the immunoSEQ multiplex PCR assay. The entire amount of isolated RNA was reverse transcribed using the High Capacity cDNA Reverse Transcription Kit, so the sequenced TCRB transcripts were expressed ones. In its TCRdb copy, this immuneACCESS table keeps in-frame sequences only and misses some clones. Where compared with another copy, unresolved V genes explain less than half of these, and the others have no known cause. In all, the sample holds some 350,000 clones, and approximately 13% of those were seen once. Of the sample, 0.013% to 0.015% falls within the top ten clones. Their recognized antigens are unknown. The sequencing input was naive CD4+ T cells from blood. Reading the label with the study, this specimen's cell subset or site is: true naive CD4+ T cells. Receptors were obtained from a woman younger than 30 with type 1 diabetes.

J is TRBJ2-7 and V is TRBV11-1, with 9 bases identical to TRBD2. The V and J ends lost 5 bases and 5 bases, in that order; junction bases with no gene match: 13. The germline V gene has CDR1 SGHAT and CDR2 FQDESV (reference sequence). This CDR3 has 16 amino acids. CDR3 residues: CASSAGTGLAIHEQYF. In DNA, the CDR3 is TGTGCCAGCAGCGCAGGGACCGGACTAGCGATCCACGAGCAGTACTTC.

The sample holds a few counts of this clone. The chain employs TRBV25-1 and TRBJ2-7; D uncertain. Germline V gene sequence: CDR1 MGHDK, CDR2 SYGVNS. The CDR3 runs 12 residues. V gave up 5 bases and J gave up 3 bases, with 8 bases separating them. CDR3 residues: CASSHPGYEQYF. The CDR3 DNA follows: TGTGCCAGCAGTCATCCAGGCTACGAGCAGTACTTC.

This clone was picked up a small number of times. The gene calls are TRBV4-3 and TRBJ1-4; 7 bases fit TRBD1. J was trimmed by 4 bases and V by 0 bases; bases with no gene match: 8. CDR3 length: 17 amino acids. Germline V gene lookup returns CDR1 LGHNA and CDR2 YSLEER. CDR3 coding DNA: TGCGCCAGCAGCCAAGAGGAGACAGGGCTCTTTAATGAAAAACTGTTTTTT. Its translation: CASSQEETGLFNEKLFF.

This clone was seen more than once but under ten times. The rearrangement links TRBV7-2 to TRBJ2-5; D is ambiguous. The CDR3 length is 13 residues. Germline CDR1 and CDR2: SGHTA and FQGNSA. V lost 3 bases, J lost 4 bases, and 9 bases lay in between. The DNA for the CDR3 is TGTGCCAGCAGCTTGGCGGCCCCAGAGACCCAGTACTTC. Translating gives CASSLAAPETQYF.

This clone showed up just a few times. The chain couples TRBV5-6 to TRBJ2-7, with a weak D call TRBD1 (5 bases). Germline-derived CDR1 and CDR2 are SGHDT and YYEEEE. The CDR3 sequence is 15 residues long. V was shortened by 0 bases and J by 8 bases, with 18 bases between the two germline ends. The CDR3 DNA reads as TGTGCCAGCAGCTTGGTTGGTTTGTCAGGGTTGAAGCAGTACGTC. Its translation: CASSLVGLSGLKQYV.

This clone has more than one count but fewer than ten. The chain employs TRBV5-4 and TRBJ2-5; TRBD1 matches 9 bases. The V gene's germline CDR1 is SGHNT and CDR2 YYREEE (reference sequence). The CDR3 consists of 15 residues. Losses at the gene ends were 3 bases for V and 4 bases for J; bases not matched to a gene: 7. Here the CDR3 reads CASSSGQGVGETQYF. CDR3 coding DNA: TGTGCCAGCAGCTCGGGACAGGGAGTTGGAGAGACCCAGTACTTC.

This clone has a handful of counts. J is TRBJ2-1 and V is TRBV28; either TRBD1 or TRBD2 may supply D (11 bases each). Per the germline V gene, CDR1 is MDHEN and CDR2 is SYDVKM. V dropped 6 bases and J dropped 5 bases, with 23 bases sitting between them. The CDR3 runs 17 residues. The CDR3 coding sequence is TGTGCCAGCAGGGGACAGGGGGGACTAGCGGACCACAATGAGCAGTTCTTC. Its protein is CASRGQGGLADHNEQFF.

In this sample, this clone turned up a few times. The rearrangement uses TRBV7-9 and TRBJ1-2; D is unresolved. CDR3 length: 18 residues. The V end lost 1 base, the J end lost 2 bases, and 20 bases lay between the germline ends. Germline CDR1 SEHNR, CDR2 FQNEAQ (reference sequence). CDR3 amino acids: CASSLEITGLGRNYGYTF. In nucleotides, the CDR3 is TGTGCCAGCAGCTTAGAGATCACCGGGTTAGGGAGAAACTATGGCTACACCTTC.

This clone showed up just a few times. The chain is built from TRBV2 and TRBJ2-7; D possibly corresponds to TRBD2 (5 bases). The ends were cut back, 0 bases at V and 7 bases at J, with 10 bases in the middle. Looked up from germline, CDR1 is SNHLY and CDR2 is FYNNEI. This CDR3 is built from 13 residues. Here the CDR3 reads CASSEAGRVEQYF. The CDR3 DNA reads as TGTGCCAGCAGTGAAGCGGGGAGAGTGGAGCAGTACTTC.

The chain couples TRBV2 to TRBJ1-4; D perhaps matches TRBD1 (6 bases). Germline V gene lookup returns CDR1 SNHLY and CDR2 FYNNEI. Trimming pared 6 bases from V and 7 bases from J, leaving 12 bases between. The length of the CDR3 is 13 residues. In nucleotides, the CDR3 is TGTGCCAGCAGGGGGGCCAGGGTTGAAAAACTGTTTTTT. Encoded protein: CASRGARVEKLFF. Using reference TRBV2 and TRBJ1-4 for the parts outside the CDR3, the full variable domain is EPEVTQTPSHQVTQMGQEVILRCVPISNHLYFYWYRQILGQKVEFLVSFYNNEISEKSEIFDDQFSVERPDGSNFTLKIRSTKLEDSAMYFCASRGARVEKLFFGSGTQLSVL.

The rearrangement joins TRBV5-1 to TRBJ2-1; 7 nucleotides line up with TRBD2. J was trimmed by 7 bases and V by 0 bases; bases with no gene match: 13. The CDR3 has 17 amino acids. CDR1 is SGHRS and CDR2 is YFSETQ in the germline V gene. CDR3 protein: CASSLDQPGGIGNEQFF. CDR3 DNA sequence: TGCGCCAGCAGCTTGGATCAGCCGGGAGGAATCGGGAATGAGCAGTTCTTC.

The chain recombines TRBV6-5 with TRBJ1-2; weak D call: TRBD1 (5 bases). CDR1 is MNHEY and CDR2 is SVGAGI in the germline V gene. This CDR3 is built from 14 residues. Deletions cut 2 bases from V and 5 bases from J, with 12 bases between. The CDR3: CASSYGLGGYGYTF. The CDR3 DNA follows: TGTGCCAGCAGTTACGGGCTCGGGGGTTATGGCTACACCTTC.

This clone was observed a handful of times. The chain carries TRBV29-1 and TRBJ2-3; 10 bases are shared with TRBD1. The germline V gene encodes CDR1 SQVTM and CDR2 ANQGSEA. The CDR3 consists of 17 residues. With V trimmed by 6 bases and J by 1 base, 13 bases remained unmatched. CDR3 coding DNA: TGCAGCGTCGGCTACACCCCCGGGACAGGGGGCACAGATACGCAGTATTTT. This encodes CSVGYTPGTGGTDTQYF.

This clone was counted between two and nine times. This rearrangement joins TRBV7-2 to TRBJ1-2; 7 bases align to TRBD1. With 0 bases clipped from V and 6 bases from J, the junction kept 7 bases outside the gene matches. The CDR3 contains 15 residues. Germline V CDR1 and CDR2: SGHTA, FQGNSA. CDR3 sequence: CASSLARDREDGYTF. CDR3 sequence (DNA): TGTGCCAGCAGCTTAGCCCGGGACAGAGAAGATGGCTACACCTTC. The variable domain in full, with the rest retrieved from reference TRBV7-2 and TRBJ1-2, is GAGVSQSPSNKVTEKGKDVELRCDPISGHTALYWYRQSLGQGLEFLIYFQGNSAPDKSGLPSDRFSAERTGGSVSTLTIQRTQQEDSAVYLCASSLARDREDGYTFGSGTRLTVV.

This clone showed up just a few times. The chain's CDR3 is CASSEGRGEVLSNEQFF. As DNA, the CDR3 is TGTGCCAGCAGCGAGGGGAGGGGGGAGGTACTATCCAATGAGCAGTTCTTC. The chain employs TRBV7-3 and TRBJ2-1; perhaps TRBD2 as D (7 bases). This CDR3 has 17 amino acids. CDR1 is SGHTA, CDR2 FQGTGA, per germline. V was pared by 5 bases and J by 6 bases, with 23 bases between.

This clone turned up a few times. DNA for the CDR3: TGTGCCAGCAGCTCCGGGACAGGGCGGTACAATGAGCAGTTCTTC. Translation gives CASSSGTGRYNEQFF. The J gene is TRBJ2-1, the V gene TRBV11-1; 9 bases agree with TRBD1. Germline CDR1 SGHAT, CDR2 FQDESV (reference sequence). The CDR3 covers 15 residues. The V and J ends lost 4 bases and 4 bases, in that order; junction bases with no gene match: 5.

The gene calls are TRBV11-2 and TRBJ2-1, with 11 positions matching TRBD1. Germline V CDR1 and CDR2: SGHAT, FQNNGV. Trimming took 3 bases from V and 7 from J; bases not matched to a gene: 5. CDR3 length: 15 residues. CDR3 residues: CASSLGDRGTNEQFF. CDR3 sequence (DNA): TGTGCCAGCAGCTTGGGGGACAGGGGGACGAATGAGCAGTTCTTC.

The chain recombines TRBV4-1 with TRBJ2-1; TRBD2 aligns across 10 bases. The CDR3 extends over 15 amino acids. V trimming: 2 bases; J trimming: 6 bases; junction bases outside the gene matches: 4. Per germline, CDR1 MGHRA and CDR2 YSYEKL. In DNA form, the CDR3 reads TGCGCCAGCAGCCAACTAGCGGGAGTGTCCAATGAGCAGTTCTTC. Its translation: CASSQLAGVSNEQFF.

This clone showed up just a few times. This chain uses TRBV11-2 with TRBJ2-5; perhaps TRBD1 as D (6 bases). Germline lookup yields CDR1 SGHAT and CDR2 FQNNGV. The CDR3 extends over 15 amino acids. Trimming removed 3 bases from V and 2 bases from J, with 13 bases in between. This CDR3 reads CASSLLTGRQETQYF. CDR3 sequence (DNA): TGTGCCAGCAGCTTGCTAACAGGGAGACAAGAGACCCAGTACTTC.

This chain uses TRBV19 with TRBJ1-1, with TRBD1 identical over 7 bases. The germline CDR1 and CDR2 sequences are LNHDA and SQIVND (reference sequence). J gave up 3 bases and V 6 bases, and 4 bases lay outside the gene matches. CDR3 length equals 13 residues. This CDR3 is CASRITGDTEAFF. The CDR3 DNA follows: TGTGCCAGTAGGATAACAGGGGACACTGAAGCTTTCTTT.

CDR3 protein: CASSLSGAELSRGEAFF. CDR3 nucleotide sequence: TGCGCCAGCAGCCTTTCCGGCGCCGAACTATCGCGGGGTGAAGCTTTCTTT. This chain links TRBV5-1 with TRBJ1-1; D is undetermined. The CDR3 length is 17 residues. Germline CDR1 and CDR2: SGHRS and YFSETQ. V was clipped by 4 bases and J by 7 bases, with 26 bases between them.

This clone was found a few times. The V and J genes are TRBV28 and TRBJ2-7; no clear D gene. Germline V lookup: CDR1 MDHEN, CDR2 SYDVKM. The CDR3 sequence is 14 residues long. With 5 bases removed from V and 0 bases from J, the gap between germline ends came to 11 bases. The CDR3 nucleotides read TGTGCCAGCAGTCGACATTCTGACTCCTACGAGCAGTACTTC. This codes for CASSRHSDSYEQYF.

Remarks on this clone: One junction end does not reproduce the germline sequence, and a read error may be involved. V usage is TRBV30 and J usage is TRBJ1-5, with a tentative D call TRBD1 (5 bases). The CDR3 has 16 residues. Germline CDR1 is GTSNPN and CDR2 is SVGIG (reference sequence). This CDR3 is CAWSFKTDYSNQSQHF. The CDR3 DNA follows: TGTGCCTGGAGTTTCAAGACAGATTATAGCAATCAGTCCCAGCATTTT.

This clone was found a few times. The chain joins TRBV18 to TRBJ2-3, with 13 nucleotides matching TRBD2. This CDR3 comprises 17 residues. CDR1 is KGHSH and CDR2 is LQKENI in the germline V gene. V was pared by 3 bases and J by 4 bases, with 7 bases of the junction left unmatched. This CDR3 reads CASSPGLAGAAADTQYF. The CDR3 DNA follows: TGTGCCAGCTCACCCGGACTAGCGGGAGCGGCGGCAGATACGCAGTATTTT.

The V and J genes are TRBV10-3 and TRBJ1-2; 7 bases align to TRBD1. The germline V gene has CDR1 ENHRY and CDR2 SYGVKD. CDR3 length equals 12 residues. The V and J ends lost 7 bases and 4 bases, in that order; junction bases with no gene match: 3. For the CDR3, the DNA is TGTGCCATCACCGGGACAGCCTATGGCTACACCTTC. It codes for CAITGTAYGYTF.